The sequence of this T cell receptor (beta chain) was determined in a study of radiotherapy plus CTLA-4 blockade in lung cancer listed by TCRdb under 2018. About the study as a whole: Objective responses occurred in approximately 17% of enrolled patients, and about 33% achieved disease control. The full study reports these points: After treatment with radiotherapy and ipilimumab, TCR clones that originated in tumors expanded in peripheral blood. The strongest predictors of response, as reported, were early dynamic changes in blood T cell clones along with a rise in serum interferon-beta after radiation.

Focal radiation therapy combined with CTLA-4 blockade (ipilimumab) was tested in patients with chemo-refractory metastatic non-small-cell lung cancer. CDR1 and CDR2 (SEHNR, FQNEAQ) derive from the germline V gene (reference sequence). Germline trimming: 1 base from V, 7 bases from J; junction bases outside gene matches: 1. There are 13 amino acids in the CDR3, from cysteine to phenylalanine inclusive. CDR3 DNA only is kept here, 39 bases in frame from base 1. The library was built by means of the immunoSEQ multiplex PCR assay. The source is immuneACCESS, and TCRdb retained only in-frame sequences with V and J called. Part of the clones is not carried over; for the studies checked, unresolved V genes explain less than half of this, and the remainder is unexplained. The sample table lists 40,000 to 60,000 clones, roughly four fifths of them with a count of one. About 3.6% of the sample rests with the top ten.

To note about this clone: What this receptor recognizes is not known. No qualities accompany the bases; no much larger clone lies one base away.

The chain is made from TRBV7-9 and TRBJ2-1, and 7 junction bases match TRBD2. The sequencing used peripheral blood, collected from a patient treated with radiotherapy plus ipilimumab. The TCR originated in a human donor with non-small cell lung cancer who had stable disease on radiotherapy plus ipilimumab. The CDR3 region reads CASSLGDYNEQFF. The sequenced DNA: TGTGCCAGCAGCTTAGGGGACTATAATGAGCAGTTCTTC.